The rows below give T cell receptor beta chains drawn from one sample of a study of PD-L1 blockade in urothelial cancer. Only in-frame clones appear in the TCRdb table, and some are missing; sequencing was by immunoSEQ multiplex PCR. The sample consists of 50,000 or so clones, more than 65% of them appearing once. Sequenced here: PBMCs, sampled around atezolizumab (anti-PD-L1) treatment. The origin of the receptors is a man in his 70s with urothelial cancer. Both conserved end residues are part of each CDR3. D genes are given only for firm matches.

v_call	j_call	d_call	cdr3_aa
TRBV28	TRBJ1-2	TRBD1	CASSRDRAGYTF
TRBV18	TRBJ1-2	-	CASSPNTGNYGYTF
TRBV28	TRBJ2-3	-	CASGGGRYTDTQYF
TRBV18	TRBJ2-1	-	CASSPDSFVNEQFF
TRBV6-5	TRBJ1-1	-	CASTRPGGETEAFF
TRBV9	TRBJ2-2	TRBD2	CASSGTLAGVVRGELFF
TRBV30	TRBJ2-2	-	CAWRWSGTGELFF
TRBV6-1	TRBJ2-7	-	CASGPGTISYEQYF
TRBV29-1	TRBJ1-1	-	CSVELEGEAFF
TRBV30	TRBJ1-1	-	CALLRDGLHTEAFF
TRBV6-5	TRBJ2-7	-	CASSLRFTSTYEQYF
TRBV10-3	TRBJ1-1	-	CAISDRVMNTEAFF
TRBV19	TRBJ1-1	-	CASSNQTQGSKKAFF
TRBV5-4	TRBJ1-3	-	CASSLARSSGNTIYF
TRBV6-6	TRBJ1-3	TRBD1	CASTWDSSGNTIYF
TRBV19	TRBJ2-1	-	CASSMGAGVASYNEQFF
TRBV5-1	TRBJ1-1	TRBD1	CASSLQGLITEAFF
TRBV30	TRBJ1-2	-	CAWAPIRRNGYTF
TRBV30	TRBJ1-1	-	CACTAGGADTEAFF
TRBV5-1	TRBJ2-1	TRBD2	CASSLVSGRVEYNEQFF